Listed below are T cell receptor beta chains from one sample, sequenced in a study of regulatory T cells in long-lasting Graves disease. TCRdb processed the multiplex PCR reads anew with MiXCR; each CDR3 protein has one entry. The data show 300,000 to 500,000 distinct CDR3 sequences, less than 25% seen once. Sequences were derived from peripheral blood mononuclear cells (PBMCs), sampled when the disease was refractory, from a patient treated with antithyroid drugs. The receptors stem from a female donor with Graves disease. CDR3s include the opening cysteine and the closing phenylalanine or tryptophan. The D gene is left open where the match is weak. Clone sizes are given selectively: once, few, many, or a class where the clone is expanded.

abundance | j_gene | d_gene | v_gene | CDR3aa | CDR3nt
many | TRBJ2-5 | TRBD1 | TRBV27 | CASSSWDRGDETQYF | TGTGCCAGCAGTTCCTGGGACAGGGGGGATGAGACCCAGTACTTC
- | TRBJ1-1 | - | TRBV7-9 | CASISKGGPRRAEAFF | TGTGCCAGCATCTCGAAGGGAGGACCCCGCAGGGCTGAAGCTTTCTTT
few | TRBJ2-1 | TRBD1 | TRBV20-1 | CSASTGTGGGGNEQFF | TGCAGTGCTTCAACCGGGACAGGGGGCGGTGGGAATGAGCAGTTCTTC
few | TRBJ2-7 | - | TRBV18 | CASSQESLGPYEQYF | TGTGCCAGCTCTCAGGAGTCCCTAGGGCCCTACGAGCAGTACTTC
few | TRBJ1-2 | TRBD1 | TRBV30 | CAWALRDRGLTNYGYTF | TGTGCCTGGGCCCTACGGGACAGGGGGCTTACTAACTATGGCTACACCTTC
few | TRBJ2-7 | - | TRBV19 | CASTEGSANRREQYF | TGTGCGTCAACGGAGGGAAGCGCTAATCGTCGCGAGCAGTACTTC
few | TRBJ2-1 | TRBD2 | TRBV7-2 | CASSLEFELAGLDEQFF | TGTGCCAGCAGCTTAGAGTTTGAGCTAGCGGGATTGGATGAGCAGTTCTTC
many | TRBJ1-5 | - | TRBV27 | CASSLHGSGQPQHF | TGTGCCAGCAGTTTGCATGGTTCCGGACAGCCCCAGCATTTT
- | TRBJ2-1 | - | TRBV19 | CASSIGLANEQFF | TGTGCCAGTAGTATAGGCCTAGCCAATGAGCAGTTCTTC
many | TRBJ2-5 | - | TRBV20-1 | CSAGRPSGPRGETQYF | TGCAGTGCTGGAAGACCCTCTGGACCCCGAGGGGAGACCCAGTACTTC
- | TRBJ2-5 | TRBD2 | TRBV25-1 | CASSDRRLAGEVLETQYF | TGTGCCAGCAGTGATCGGCGACTAGCGGGAGAGGTCTTGGAGACCCAGTACTTC
few | TRBJ2-7 | - | TRBV5-1 | CASSPDTDYEQYF | TGCGCCAGCAGCCCCGACACCGACTACGAGCAGTACTTC
- | TRBJ1-4 | - | TRBV7-9 | CASSPGRAEKLFF | TGTGCCAGCAGCCCCGGCAGGGCGGAAAAACTGTTTTTT
few | TRBJ1-1 | - | TRBV4-1 | CASSPRPWSDTEAFF | TGCGCCAGCAGCCCCCGTCCGTGGTCTGACACTGAAGCTTTCTTT
many | TRBJ2-7 | - | TRBV9 | CASSVGGGGPYEQYF | TGTGCCAGCAGCGTAGGTGGAGGGGGACCCTACGAGCAGTACTTC
few | TRBJ2-2 | TRBD1 | TRBV7-9 | CATLQGALSLNTGELFF | TGTGCCACCCTACAGGGGGCTCTGTCGTTGAACACCGGGGAGCTGTTTTTT
- | TRBJ1-5 | - | TRBV12-3/TRBV12-4 | CASSFWQGGNQPQHF | TGTGCCAGCAGTTTCTGGCAGGGCGGCAATCAGCCCCAGCATTTT
- | TRBJ2-7 | TRBD2 | TRBV3-1 | CASSQRRTSYDEQYF | TGTGCCAGCAGCCAGAGAAGGACTAGCTACGACGAGCAGTACTTC
- | TRBJ2-7 | TRBD2 | TRBV5-6 | CASSSQTSGPEQYF | TGTGCCAGCAGCTCTCAGACTAGCGGACCCGAGCAGTACTTC
many | TRBJ1-5 | - | TRBV2 | CASSGSLLGDQPQHF | TGTGCCAGCAGTGGGTCCCTCTTAGGGGATCAGCCCCAGCATTTT
- | TRBJ1-1 | - | TRBV6-1 | CASTPQWAGVDTEAFF | TGTGCCAGCACCCCCCAGTGGGCAGGAGTGGACACTGAAGCTTTCTTT
- | TRBJ2-7 | - | TRBV28 | CASSGWGAAGSEQYF | TGTGCCAGCAGCGGGTGGGGAGCGGCTGGGTCCGAGCAGTACTTC
few | TRBJ1-6 | TRBD1 | TRBV11-2 | CASTSTGTGFSPLHF | TGTGCCAGCACCTCAACCGGGACAGGGTTTTCACCCCTCCACTTT
many | TRBJ1-1 | TRBD1 | TRBV12-3/TRBV12-4 | CASSLDRGLQGLNTEAFF | TGTGCCAGCAGCCTTGACAGGGGACTACAGGGGTTGAACACTGAAGCTTTCTTT
- | TRBJ1-2 | - | TRBV19 | CASTGAKENYGYTF | TGTGCCAGTACTGGCGCGAAGGAAAACTATGGCTACACCTTC
- | TRBJ1-2 | - | TRBV14 | CASSHQPNYGYTF | TGTGCCAGCAGCCACCAGCCTAACTATGGCTACACCTTC
many | TRBJ1-1 | - | TRBV6-5 | CASSSGRWGTEAFF | TGTGCCAGCAGTTCCGGACGGTGGGGCACTGAAGCTTTCTTT
few | TRBJ1-5 | TRBD1 | TRBV6-9 | CASSYSRTGGNQPQHF | TGTGCCAGCAGTTACTCCCGGACAGGGGGCAATCAGCCCCAGCATTTT
- | TRBJ1-2 | TRBD1 | TRBV24-1 | CATSDSKGGYRYTF | TGTGCCACCAGTGATTCGAAAGGGGGCTACCGCTACACCTTC
many | TRBJ1-5 | - | TRBV6-5 | CASSLSRAGINQPQHF | TGTGCCAGCAGTTTGTCGCGCGCGGGGATCAATCAGCCCCAGCATTTT
- | TRBJ1-3 | - | TRBV6-2/TRBV6-3 | CASRMTADSGNTIYF | TGTGCCAGCAGGATGACAGCAGACTCTGGAAACACCATATATTTT
few | TRBJ2-7 | - | TRBV28 | CASSLQGTLSYEQYF | TGTGCCAGCAGTTTACAGGGGACATTATCCTACGAGCAGTACTTC
- | TRBJ2-2 | TRBD1 | TRBV11-2 | CASSKGTGENTGELFF | TGTGCCAGCAGCAAAGGGACAGGGGAAAACACCGGGGAGCTGTTTTTT
- | TRBJ2-5 | - | TRBV20-1 | CSAKEAGALGTQYF | TGCAGTGCTAAAGAGGCAGGGGCCTTAGGGACCCAGTACTTC
- | TRBJ1-5 | - | TRBV7-2 | CASSRAGGNQPQHF | TGTGCCAGCAGCCGGGCCGGGGGCAATCAGCCCCAGCATTTT
many | TRBJ2-7 | TRBD2 | TRBV6-9 | CASSSPGLAGGQSYEQYF | TGTGCCAGCAGTTCCCCGGGACTAGCGGGAGGGCAGTCCTACGAGCAGTACTTC
- | TRBJ1-5 | - | TRBV28 | CASTSQYQPQHF | TGTGCCAGCACCAGTCAATATCAGCCCCAGCATTTT
many | TRBJ2-7 | - | TRBV2 | CASSVLGVYEQYF | TGTGCCAGCAGTGTCTTGGGAGTCTACGAGCAGTACTTC
many | TRBJ2-5 | - | TRBV20-1 | CSAKRGDSSTGTQYF | TGCAGTGCTAAAAGGGGGGACTCTTCAACGGGGACCCAGTACTTC
few | TRBJ2-7 | - | TRBV9 | CAHTKKVTYEQYF | TGTGCGCACACTAAAAAAGTAACCTACGAGCAGTACTTC
many | TRBJ2-5 | - | TRBV6-5 | CASSYWQSQETQYF | TGTGCCAGCAGTTACTGGCAGTCACAAGAGACCCAGTACTTC
- | TRBJ1-5 | TRBD1 | TRBV30 | CAWSPGTGLNQPQHF | TGTGCCTGGAGTCCCGGGACAGGGTTGAATCAGCCCCAGCATTTT
- | TRBJ2-5 | - | TRBV4-1 | CASSSDRIEQETQYF | TGCGCCAGCAGCTCCGACAGAATCGAGCAAGAGACCCAGTACTTC
many | TRBJ1-1 | - | TRBV12-3/TRBV12-4 | CASSPNKFGADTEAFF | TGTGCCAGCAGTCCTAATAAATTTGGGGCGGACACTGAAGCTTTCTTT
many | TRBJ2-5 | - | TRBV3-1 | CASSPLGGGVETQYF | TGTGCCAGCAGCCCATTGGGCGGGGGCGTGGAGACCCAGTACTTC
- | TRBJ2-7 | - | TRBV7-9 | CASSLASRQASYEQYF | TGTGCCAGCAGCTTAGCATCCAGACAGGCCTCCTACGAGCAGTACTTC
many | TRBJ2-5 | TRBD1 | TRBV7-8 | CASSPGPDRQETQYF | TGTGCCAGCAGCCCGGGGCCGGACAGGCAAGAGACCCAGTACTTC
- | TRBJ2-7 | - | TRBV10-3 | CAISDGGRGEQYF | TGTGCCATCAGTGATGGAGGGCGGGGCGAGCAGTACTTC
once | TRBJ2-1 | TRBD2 | TRBV5-1 | CASSLAGSVNEQFF | TGCGCCAGCAGCTTAGCGGGATCGGTCAATGAGCAGTTCTTC
few | TRBJ2-7 | - | TRBV28 | CASVKTGEAPYEQYF | TGTGCCAGCGTGAAAACAGGAGAAGCCCCCTACGAGCAGTACTTC
many | TRBJ2-7 | TRBD2 | TRBV27 | CASSLGGSGYEQYF | TGTGCCAGCAGTTTGGGGGGGAGTGGGTACGAGCAGTACTTC
many | TRBJ1-4 | - | TRBV2 | CASTRKGGNEKLFF | TGTGCCAGCACCAGGAAAGGGGGGAATGAAAAACTGTTTTTT
- | TRBJ2-7 | TRBD1 | TRBV4-1 | CASSQSTRTGDYEQYF | TGCGCCAGCAGCCAAAGCACCCGGACAGGGGACTACGAGCAGTACTTC
few | TRBJ2-7 | - | TRBV5-1 | CASSLVGGNYEQYF | TGCGCCAGCAGCTTGGTGGGAGGTAACTACGAGCAGTACTTC